This passage covers 15 T cell receptor beta chains from one sample sequenced in a study of cytomegalovirus exposure and HLA in healthy donors. The PCR contained 60 Vbeta and 13 Jbeta primers. The protocol was immunoSEQ multiplex PCR, while the TCRdb copy is restricted to in-frame clones and leaves out a portion. The data show roughly 200,000 clones, with over 65% seen just once and around 2.9% held by the top ten. The sequenced material came from PBMCs. These receptors originate from a woman aged 60-75 years in good health and CMV-seropositive.

This clone appeared a few times. The chain joins TRBV19 to TRBJ1-2, with 10 nucleotides matching TRBD1. Germline values: CDR1 LNHDA, CDR2 SQIVND (reference sequence). The V gene end was trimmed by 7 bases and the J gene end by 8 bases; junction bases not matched to a gene: 7. CDR3 length: 13 residues. This chain's CDR3 is CASMLDRGWGYTF. DNA for the CDR3: TGTGCCAGTATGTTGGACAGGGGGTGGGGCTACACCTTC. The full variable domain, with the rest looked up from reference TRBV19 and TRBJ1-2, is DGGITQSPKYLFRKEGQNVTLSCEQNLNHDAMYWYRQDPGQGLRLIYYSQIVNDFQKGDIAEGYSVSREKKESFPLTVTSAQKNPTAFYLCASMLDRGWGYTFGSGTRLTVV.

The chain links TRBV5-1 to TRBJ2-3; D perhaps matches TRBD2 (6 bases). Germline assignment: CDR1 SGHRS and CDR2 YFSETQ. Trimming left V 0 bases short and J 0 bases short, with 14 bases between. The CDR3 extends over 17 amino acids. The CDR3 DNA reads as TGCGCCAGCAGCTTGGGACTAGGAGGCTCTAGCACAGATACGCAGTATTTT. Amino acid sequence: CASSLGLGGSSTDTQYF.

V and J are TRBV19 and TRBJ2-4; tentatively, D is TRBD2 (6 bases). Germline V gives CDR1 LNHDA, CDR2 SQIVND (reference sequence). V was pared by 2 bases and J by 3 bases, with 11 bases between. The CDR3 contains 15 residues. The CDR3 DNA sequence: TGTGCCAGTAGTATAACGGGAGCGGGCAAAAACATTCAGTACTTC. Translating gives CASSITGAGKNIQYF.

This chain connects TRBV5-5 to TRBJ1-1, with D perhaps matching TRBD1 (6 bases). Trimming shortened V by 4 bases and J by 2 bases, and 12 bases separated the two germline ends. Per germline, CDR1 SGHKS and CDR2 YYEKEE (reference sequence). The CDR3 is made up of 14 amino acids. The CDR3 DNA is TGTGCCAGCAGCATAATACAGGGTAACACTGAAGCTTTCTTT. It specifies CASSIIQGNTEAFF. Using reference TRBV5-5 and TRBJ1-1 for the parts outside the CDR3, the full variable domain is DAGVTQSPTHLIKTRGQQVTLRCSPISGHKSVSWYQQVLGQGPQFIFQYYEKEERGRGNFPDRFSARQFPNYSSELNVNALLLGDSALYLCASSIIQGNTEAFFGQGTRLTVV.

The chain joins TRBV5-4 to TRBJ1-1; TRBD1 matches at 8 bases. The CDR3 covers 13 residues. J was trimmed by 1 base and V by 9 bases; bases with no gene match: 5. Per the germline V gene, CDR1 is SGHNT and CDR2 is YYREEE (reference sequence). Here the CDR3 DNA reads TGTGCCATGGGGACAGGAACGAACACTGAAGCTTTCTTT. This encodes CAMGTGTNTEAFF.

This clone was observed a few times. The CDR3 DNA reads as TGTGCCAGCACCGGGACAGGGGGTGTCAATCAGCCCCAGCATTTT. It specifies CASTGTGGVNQPQHF. The J gene is TRBJ1-5, the V gene TRBV2; 11 nucleotides agree with TRBD1. The germline V gene has CDR1 SNHLY and CDR2 FYNNEI. V dropped 7 bases and J dropped 3; count of bases not matched to a gene: 5. The CDR3 is 15 amino acids.

This chain uses TRBV18 with TRBJ2-7; 7 nucleotides match TRBD1. V gave up 5 bases and J gave up 3 bases; unmatched junction bases: 13. The CDR3 sequence is 16 residues long. The germline CDR1 and CDR2 sequences are KGHSH and LQKENI. CDR3 sequence reads: CASSTYRDSESYEQYF. CDR3 nucleotides: TGTGCCAGCTCAACATACCGGGACAGCGAAAGCTACGAGCAGTACTTC.

The V and J genes are TRBV5-4 and TRBJ2-5, with 11 bases aligning to TRBD1. The CDR3 is 14 amino acids. CDR1 and CDR2 from the germline V gene are SGHNT and YYREEE (reference sequence). V shed 7 bases, J shed 5 bases, and the junction held 7 bases outside the gene matches. The CDR3 sequence is CASGRTGGWETQYF. The DNA of the CDR3 is TGTGCCAGCGGGCGGACAGGGGGCTGGGAGACCCAGTACTTC.

Concerning this clone itself: Additional DNA sequences in this sample encode the identical CDR3. The chain uses TRBV6-1 and TRBJ1-6, with D possibly being TRBD1 (5 bases). The CDR3 contains 15 residues. The germline gives CDR1 MNHNS, CDR2 SASEGT. The V and J ends lost 5 bases and 4 bases respectively, with 12 bases between them. DNA of the CDR3: TGTGCCAGCAGTCCAGTGGGGGGTTATAATTCACCCCTCCACTTT. It specifies CASSPVGGYNSPLHF.

In this sample, this clone turned up a few times. The J gene is TRBJ1-2, the V gene TRBV7-9, with 8 bases fitting TRBD1. This CDR3 comprises 13 residues. Germline loops: CDR1 SEHNR, CDR2 FQNEAQ (reference sequence). Trimming removed 6 bases from V and 7 bases from J; junction bases left unmatched: 7. CDR3 loop: CASRDRDSSGYTF. The CDR3 nucleotides are TGTGCCAGCAGGGACAGGGACAGTAGTGGCTACACCTTC.

The chain uses TRBV21-1 and TRBJ2-7; the table's D call of TRBD2 was not tested on the DNA. TRBV21-1 is listed as a pseudogene. The CDR3 length is 15 residues. CDR3 DNA: TGTGCCAGCAGCAAAGTCCTGCGGGAGCCAGGCGAGCAGTACTTC. Translating it yields CASSKVLREPGEQYF.

The chain recombines TRBV6-5 with TRBJ2-2, with TRBD2 matching 8 bases. This CDR3 comprises 15 residues. Germline loops: CDR1 MNHEY, CDR2 SVGAGI. With 6 bases clipped from V and 4 bases from J, the junction kept 7 bases outside the gene matches. The CDR3 loop reads CASRPGGGRTGELFF. The CDR3 bases are TGTGCCAGCAGGCCGGGGGGGGGCCGCACCGGGGAGCTGTTTTTT.

This sequence joins TRBV7-2 and TRBJ1-1, with D perhaps matching TRBD1 (6 bases). Germline CDR1 is SGHTA and CDR2 is FQGNSA. The CDR3 is 13 amino acids. Deletions cut 5 bases from V and 8 bases from J, with 15 bases between. The CDR3 DNA reads as TGTGCCAGCAGCCTAGAGGGGCAGGGGGAAGCTTTCTTT. Protein sequence: CASSLEGQGEAFF.

The chain carries TRBV5-4 and TRBJ1-1, with 10 bases fitting TRBD1. The CDR3 sequence is 15 residues long. V gave up 3 bases and J gave up 0 bases; unmatched junction bases: 2. The V gene's germline CDR1 is SGHNT and CDR2 YYREEE (reference sequence). The CDR3 protein is CASSWGQGMNTEAFF. The DNA for the CDR3 is TGTGCCAGCAGCTGGGGACAGGGGATGAACACTGAAGCTTTCTTT.

V is TRBV27 and J is TRBJ1-6, with a weak D call TRBD1 (5 bases). The germline CDR1 and CDR2 sequences are MNHEY and SMNVEV (reference sequence). Trimming took off 5 bases at V and 11 bases at J, with 13 bases between the two ends. The CDR3 is 13 amino acids. This CDR3 is CASSPEAGTPLHF. The CDR3 DNA is TGTGCCAGCAGTCCGGAAGCAGGGACACCCCTCCACTTT.